This TCR beta chain was recovered during a study of CD8 T cells in Susac syndrome. RNA in amounts of roughly 0.45 to 1 ug was reverse transcribed with random hexamers. Amplification of TCR beta CDR3 across 54 Vbeta and 13 Jbeta was performed with immunoSEQ multiplex PCR. A single record per CDR3 protein comes from TCRdb applying MiXCR to the immunoSEQ multiplex PCR reads. The profile covers about 120,000 distinct CDR3 sequences, with around 94% appearing a single time and approximately 0.13% taken by the ten largest. The study sequenced TCR beta in blood CD8+ and CD4+ T cells. TEMRA cells were FACS-enriched, and CD8+ and CD4+ T cells were isolated negatively. CDR3 length equals 16 residues. The ends lost 0 bases at V and 8 bases at J; junction bases unmatched: 12. Germline loops: CDR1 MNHEY, CDR2 SMNVEV (reference sequence).

V is TRBV27 and J is TRBJ1-2; 7 bases agree with TRBD1. Sequenced sample: CD4+ T cells from PBMCs. The clonotype comes from a human donor with multiple sclerosis. CDR3 protein: CASSLSRRTGPGGYTF. The CDR3 DNA reads TGTGCCAGCAGTTTATCACGTAGGACAGGCCCGGGAGGCTACACCTTC.